This TCR beta chain came from a study of radiation and T cells in renal cell carcinoma. Only in-frame clones appear in the TCRdb table, and some are missing; sequencing was by immunoSEQ multiplex PCR. The table lists around 8,600 clones, 65% of them singletons. Specified treatment: treatment-naive control, cytoreductive nephrectomy. Germline V CDR1 and CDR2: SGDLS, YYNGEE. V lost 5 bases and J 11 bases, leaving 16 bases between the germline ends. This CDR3 has 12 amino acids. The TCR originated in a woman in her seventies with renal cell carcinoma. This specimen was tumor tissue, taken from a patient whose treatment was nephrectomy without radiotherapy. V gene TRBV9 combines with J gene TRBJ1-2; D gene unclear. For the CDR3, the DNA is TGTGCCAGCAGTGCCTTGGGCAGGTGGTACACCTTC. Amino acid sequence: CASSALGRWYTF.